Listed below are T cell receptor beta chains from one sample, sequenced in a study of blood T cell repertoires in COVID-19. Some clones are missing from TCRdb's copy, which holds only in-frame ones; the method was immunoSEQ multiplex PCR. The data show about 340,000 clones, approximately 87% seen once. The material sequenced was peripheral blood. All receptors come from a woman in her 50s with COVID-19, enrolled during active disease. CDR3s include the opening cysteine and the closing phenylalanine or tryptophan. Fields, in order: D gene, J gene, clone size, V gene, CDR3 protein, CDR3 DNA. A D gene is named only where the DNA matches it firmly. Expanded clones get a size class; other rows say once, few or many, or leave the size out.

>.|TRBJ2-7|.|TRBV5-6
CASSSLESVIHEQYF
TGTGCCAGCAGCTCACTAGAGTCTGTGATCCACGAGCAGTACTTC
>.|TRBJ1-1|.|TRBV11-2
CASSLDFLGGTEAFF
TGTGCCAGCAGCTTAGACTTCTTAGGGGGCACTGAAGCTTTCTTT
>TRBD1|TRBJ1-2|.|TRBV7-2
CASSLSEPDRAPSIYGYTF
TGTGCCAGCAGCTTATCCGAGCCCGACAGGGCCCCCTCAATCTATGGCTACACCTTC
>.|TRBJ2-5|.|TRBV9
CASTLDSSGETQYF
TGTGCCAGCACTCTGGACTCAAGTGGGGAGACCCAGTACTTC
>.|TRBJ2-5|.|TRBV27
CASKAASSGLAQYF
TGTGCCAGCAAGGCGGCCTCATCGGGGTTGGCCCAGTACTTC
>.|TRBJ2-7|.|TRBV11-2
CASSSSPASYAAYEQYF
TGTGCCAGCAGCTCGTCCCCCGCGTCGTATGCGGCCTACGAGCAGTACTTC
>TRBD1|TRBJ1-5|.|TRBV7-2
CASTPGQGHQPQHF
TGTGCCAGCACCCCGGGACAGGGTCATCAGCCCCAGCATTTT
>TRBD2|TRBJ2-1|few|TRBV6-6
CASSPTSGTYNEQFF
TGTGCCAGCAGCCCAACTAGCGGGACGTACAATGAGCAGTTCTTC
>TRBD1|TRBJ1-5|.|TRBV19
CASSLPGTGIGNQPQHF
TGTGCCAGTAGCCTTCCCGGGACAGGGATTGGGAATCAGCCCCAGCATTTT
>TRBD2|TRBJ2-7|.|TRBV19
CASSIDRALAGTIYEQYF
TGTGCCAGTAGTATAGATAGGGCCCTAGCGGGAACTATCTACGAGCAGTACTTC